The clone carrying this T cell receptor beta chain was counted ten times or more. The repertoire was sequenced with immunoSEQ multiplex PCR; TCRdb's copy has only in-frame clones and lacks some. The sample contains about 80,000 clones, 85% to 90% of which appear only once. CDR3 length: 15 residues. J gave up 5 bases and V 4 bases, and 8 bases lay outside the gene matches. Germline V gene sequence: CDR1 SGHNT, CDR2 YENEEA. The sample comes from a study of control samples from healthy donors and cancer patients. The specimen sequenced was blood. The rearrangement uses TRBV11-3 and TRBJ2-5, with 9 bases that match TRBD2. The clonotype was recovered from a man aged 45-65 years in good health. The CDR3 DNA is TGTGCCAGCAGCTCCCGAGCGGGGGGCGGGGAGACCCAGTACTTC. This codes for CASSSRAGGGETQYF. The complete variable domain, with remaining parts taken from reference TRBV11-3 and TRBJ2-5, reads EAGVVQSPRYKIIEKKQPVAFWCNPISGHNTLYWYLQNLGQGPELLIRYENEEAVDDSQLPKDRFSAERLKGVDSTLKIQPAELGDSAVYLCASSSRAGGGETQYFGPGTRLLVL.